Following are 23 T cell receptor beta chains from one sample sequenced in a study of control samples from healthy donors and cancer patients. Measured with immunoSEQ multiplex PCR; TCRdb has only the in-frame clones, and not every one. Here the sample spans roughly 150,000 clones, over 90% being singletons. Input material: blood. These receptors were obtained from a man in his fifties in good health.

The CDR3 loop is CASSHLAGALLSYNEQFF. The CDR3 region has the DNA TGTGCCAGCAGCCACCTAGCGGGAGCCCTCCTCTCCTACAATGAGCAGTTCTTC. This sequence joins TRBV3-1 (or the pseudogene TRBV3-2) and TRBJ2-1; 10 bases agree with TRBD2. Per the germline V gene, CDR1 is LGHDT and CDR2 is YNNKEL (reference sequence). The trim removed 3 bases at V and 0 bases at J, leaving 8 bases unmatched. The CDR3 has 18 residues.

Regarding this clone: The same CDR3 is also encoded by other DNA sequences in this sample. The chain joins TRBV6-5 to TRBJ2-2; 9 bases are a match to TRBD1. The CDR3 length is 13 residues. Losses at the gene ends were 9 bases for V and 3 bases for J; bases not matched to a gene: 2. Germline CDR1 is MNHEY and CDR2 is SVGAGI. CDR3 sequence reads: CASRTGDTGELFF. DNA for the CDR3: TGTGCCAGTCGGACAGGGGACACCGGGGAGCTGTTTTTT.

The chain joins TRBV29-1 to TRBJ2-1; 9 nucleotides agree with TRBD2. CDR3 size: 13 residues. Germline CDR1 is SQVTM and CDR2 is ANQGSEA. The V and J ends lost 4 bases and 6 bases, in that order; junction bases with no gene match: 4. This CDR3 is CSVVAGGANEQFF. As DNA, the CDR3 is TGCAGCGTTGTCGCGGGGGGGGCCAATGAGCAGTTCTTC.

This clone appeared once. The CDR3 loop reads CASSTEETGGNEKLFF. CDR3 DNA: TGTGCCAGTAGTACCGAGGAGACAGGGGGGAATGAAAAACTGTTTTTT. The chain uses TRBV19 and TRBJ1-4, with TRBD1 matching over 9 bases. The germline V gene encodes CDR1 LNHDA and CDR2 SQIVND (reference sequence). V shed 4 bases, J shed 5 bases, and the junction held 8 bases outside the gene matches. The CDR3 runs 16 residues.

The chain has TRBV6-5 and TRBJ1-5, with 9 bases identical to TRBD1. The CDR3 totals 15 residues. After removal of 0 bases from V and 6 bases from J, the junction contained 3 bases not matched to a gene. CDR1 and CDR2 (germline): MNHEY, SVGAGI. CDR3 region: CASSYSGQGSQPQHF. DNA for the CDR3: TGTGCCAGCAGTTACTCGGGACAGGGAAGTCAGCCCCAGCATTTT.

The table lists this clone with a few counts. In DNA form, the CDR3 reads TGTGCCAGTAGCCCCCCCGGGACGGACTACGGAAAACTGTTTTTT. Translating it yields CASSPPGTDYGKLFF. J is TRBJ1-4 and V is TRBV19; D is possibly TRBD1 (5 bases). Germline V gene data show CDR1 as LNHDA and CDR2 as SQIVND (reference sequence). The CDR3 runs to 15 residues. V was trimmed by 6 bases and J by 10 bases, leaving 21 bases between them. Full variable domain (missing parts from reference TRBV19 and TRBJ1-4): DGGITQSPKYLFRKEGQNVTLSCEQNLNHDAMYWYRQDPGQGLRLIYYSQIVNDFQKGDIAEGYSVSREKKESFPLTVTSAQKNPTAFYLCASSPPGTDYGKLFFGSGTQLSVL.

The V call is TRBV2, the J call TRBJ1-1, with D perhaps TRBD1 (6 bases). The V gene's germline CDR1 is SNHLY and CDR2 FYNNEI. The V end lost 4 bases, the J end lost 3 bases, and 15 bases lay between the germline ends. CDR3 length equals 15 residues. For the CDR3, the DNA is TGTGCCAGCAGTGGAGAGCGGACAGTGGACACTGAAGCTTTCTTT. This encodes CASSGERTVDTEAFF.

The genes are TRBV19 and TRBJ1-5, with D maybe TRBD1 (5 bases). Per the germline V gene, CDR1 is LNHDA and CDR2 is SQIVND (reference sequence). The CDR3 is 14 amino acids. V lost 5 bases, J lost 7 bases, and 15 bases lay in between. CDR3 coding DNA: TGTGCCAGTAGTCCCGGAAGGGGTAGGCAGCCCCAGCATTTT. It specifies CASSPGRGRQPQHF.

The chain recombines TRBV3-1 (or the pseudogene TRBV3-2) with TRBJ2-7; D is possibly TRBD1 or TRBD2 (5 bases each). The CDR3 sequence is 13 residues long. CDR1 is LGHDT, CDR2 YNNKEL, per germline (reference sequence). The ends were cut back, 1 base at V and 4 bases at J, with 8 bases in the middle. In DNA form, the CDR3 reads TGTGCCAGCAGCCAAGCCGGGGCGTACGAGCAGTACTTC. The encoded protein is CASSQAGAYEQYF.

The rearrangement links TRBV2 to TRBJ1-3; perhaps TRBD1 as D (5 bases). The CDR3 sequence is 14 residues long. The V and J ends lost 4 bases and 2 bases respectively, with 9 bases between them. In germline, CDR1 is SNHLY, CDR2 FYNNEI. Written as DNA, the CDR3 is TGTGCCAGCAGTGGTTCAGGGACTGGAAACACCATATATTTT. This gives the protein CASSGSGTGNTIYF.

This clone was observed a single time. CDR3 in DNA: TGTGCCAGCAGCGTAGCTACAGGGCTTCTTAACTATGGCTACACCTTC. This codes for CASSVATGLLNYGYTF. V is TRBV9 and J is TRBJ1-2; TRBD1 might be the D (6 bases). The V end was cut by 0 bases, the J end by 1 base, with 13 bases between. Per the germline V gene, CDR1 is SGDLS and CDR2 is YYNGEE. This CDR3 has 16 amino acids.

V is TRBV29-1 and J is TRBJ1-2; no clear D. Germline V gene lookup returns CDR1 SQVTM and CDR2 ANQGSEA. The CDR3 loop spans 12 amino acids. V lost 4 bases and J lost 5, with 11 bases in between. The DNA of the CDR3 is TGCAGCGTTGGCAACGGACCATATGGCTACACCTTC. Protein sequence: CSVGNGPYGYTF. The variable domain in full, with the rest retrieved from reference TRBV29-1 and TRBJ1-2, is SAVISQKPSRDICQRGTSLTIQCQVDSQVTMMFWYRQQPGQSLTLIATANQGSEATYESGFVIDKFPISRPNLTFSTLTVSNMSPEDSSIYLCSVGNGPYGYTFGSGTRLTVV.

This chain's CDR3 is CASSQEGGSYGYTF. Written as DNA, the CDR3 is TGTGCCAGCAGCCAAGAAGGAGGCAGCTATGGCTACACCTTC. The chain uses TRBV3-1 (or the pseudogene TRBV3-2) and TRBJ1-2; D unclear. V shed 0 bases and J shed 4 bases, with 9 bases lying between them. Germline CDR1 reads LGHDT; CDR2 reads YNNKEL (reference sequence). This CDR3 contains 14 residues.

This clone was recorded only once. This chain connects TRBV10-3 to TRBJ2-3, with a weak D call TRBD1 (5 bases). Germline assignment: CDR1 ENHRY and CDR2 SYGVKD. Trimming left V 4 bases short and J 0 bases short, with 11 bases between. CDR3 size: 15 residues. This CDR3 reads CAISGRQSSTDTQYF. CDR3 bases: TGTGCCATCAGTGGCCGACAGTCTAGCACAGATACGCAGTATTTT.

The V call is TRBV6-6, the J call TRBJ2-2; 8 bases fit TRBD1. Trimming at V came to 7 bases and at J to 5 bases, leaving 12 bases not matched to a gene. The germline gives CDR1 MNHNY, CDR2 SVGAGI (reference sequence). This CDR3 spans 16 amino acids. The CDR3 DNA sequence: TGTGCCAGCACGGGGCCAGGGGGCGGTTTGACCGGGGAGCTGTTTTTT. It specifies CASTGPGGGLTGELFF.

The V gene is TRBV27, the J gene TRBJ2-7; TRBD1 is a possible D gene (7 bases). V lost 5 bases and J 2 bases, leaving 16 bases between the germline ends. CDR3 length equals 15 residues. Per germline, CDR1 MNHEY and CDR2 SMNVEV (reference sequence). The CDR3 region has the DNA TGTGCCAGCAGTCATTGGCGGGGACAGACCTACGAGCAGTACTTC. Its translation: CASSHWRGQTYEQYF.

Only a few counts were recorded for this clone. V usage is TRBV21-1 and J usage is TRBJ2-7; TRBD2 is taken as the D call from the table, unchecked against the DNA. TRBV21-1 is a known pseudogene. This CDR3 is 17 amino acids long. CDR3 DNA sequence: TGTGCCAGCAGCATAGGAGGGGTTAGCGCCCGTTACTACGAGCAGTACTTC. Its protein is CASSIGGVSARYYEQYF.

As DNA, the CDR3 is TGTGCCAGCAGCCAAGATCGGGGCTTAGGATTTGCAGGTGCCAAAAACATTCAGTACTTC. It is translated as CASSQDRGLGFAGAKNIQYF. This chain joins TRBV3-1 (or the pseudogene TRBV3-2) and TRBJ2-4; D may be TRBD1 or TRBD2 (5 bases each). CDR3 length: 20 residues. Between the trimmed V and J ends, which lost 0 bases and 1 base, there was a span of 22 bases. CDR1 is LGHDT and CDR2 is YNNKEL in the germline V gene (reference sequence).

This clone was observed once. The genes are TRBV6-5 and TRBJ1-2, with 7 bases matching TRBD1. This CDR3 spans 14 amino acids. After removal of 5 bases from V and 4 bases from J, the junction contained 7 bases not matched to a gene. Germline CDR1 and CDR2: MNHEY and SVGAGI. This CDR3 is CASSQTGEAYGYTF. In DNA form, the CDR3 reads TGTGCCAGCAGTCAAACAGGGGAGGCCTATGGCTACACCTTC.

CDR3 sequence reads: CASSITDGSSGNTIYF. DNA for the CDR3: TGTGCCAGCAGCATAACGGACGGTAGCTCTGGAAACACCATATATTTT. The V gene is TRBV11-2, the J gene TRBJ1-3; no reliable D call. Germline V lookup: CDR1 SGHAT, CDR2 FQNNGV. V was clipped by 5 bases and J by 0 bases, with 14 bases between them. The CDR3 is made up of 16 amino acids.

The V call is TRBV5-5, the J call TRBJ2-2; D unresolved. Germline V gives CDR1 SGHKS, CDR2 YYEKEE (reference sequence). Trimming took 0 bases from V and 7 from J, leaving 10 bases between them. CDR3 length: 14 amino acids. CDR3 in DNA: TGTGCCAGCAGCTTGGAACTAAAAGGCGGGGAGCTGTTTTTT. This gives the protein CASSLELKGGELFF. Based on the CDR3 plus reference TRBV5-5 and TRBJ2-2, the full variable domain is DAGVTQSPTHLIKTRGQQVTLRCSPISGHKSVSWYQQVLGQGPQFIFQYYEKEERGRGNFPDRFSARQFPNYSSELNVNALLLGDSALYLCASSLELKGGELFFGEGSRLTVL.

V is TRBV3-1 (or the pseudogene TRBV3-2) and J is TRBJ1-2; 9 bases are shared with TRBD1. J was trimmed by 3 bases and V by 5 bases; bases with no gene match: 7. In germline, CDR1 is LGHDT, CDR2 YNNKEL (reference sequence). The CDR3 totals 15 residues. The CDR3 sequence: CASSLGDREDYGYTF. The CDR3 DNA sequence: TGTGCCAGCAGCTTGGGGGACAGGGAAGACTATGGCTACACCTTC.

V and J are TRBV6-5 and TRBJ2-6, with D hard to call. Germline loops: CDR1 MNHEY, CDR2 SVGAGI. Deletions cut 0 bases from V and 10 bases from J, with 10 bases between. This CDR3 is 14 amino acids long. CDR3 nucleotide sequence: TGTGCCAGCAGTTACTCGTCGGGCCCGAACGTCCTGACTTTC. As protein: CASSYSSGPNVLTF.